Shown below are 5 T cell receptor beta chains from a single sample sequenced in a study of T cell repertoires in cytomegalovirus infection. MiXCR was run by TCRdb on the reads, yielding one entry per CDR3 protein. The repertoire consists of some 800,000 distinct CDR3 sequences, with about 30% occurring once and the leading ten covering around an eighth. Their specific antigens are unknown. The material sequenced was cultured CD8+ T cells from PBMCs, taken from culture after CMV antigen stimulation. The receptors derive from a human donor in good health (CMV status not recorded). Some clones in this sample may be carry-over from other donors' samples.

The gene calls are TRBV28 and TRBJ2-7, with a weak D call TRBD1 (5 bases). Trimming stripped 3 bases from V and 2 bases from J, with 14 bases between. The CDR3 is made up of 15 amino acids. The germline CDR1 and CDR2 sequences are MDHEN and SYDVKM. As DNA, the CDR3 is TGTGCCAGCAGTTTTCTACAGGAAATAACCTACGAGCAGTACTTC. Translation gives CASSFLQEITYEQYF.

This sequence joins TRBV2 and TRBJ1-5, with a possible D match to TRBD1 (6 bases). Germline V gives CDR1 SNHLY, CDR2 FYNNEI. The CDR3 spans 15 residues. V lost 4 bases and J 5 bases, leaving 15 bases between the germline ends. The CDR3 sequence is CASSGRGTNYQPQHF. CDR3 sequence (DNA): TGTGCCAGCAGTGGTCGGGGGACAAATTATCAGCCCCAGCATTTT.

The sample holds a few counts of this clonotype. The chain is built from TRBV7-9 and TRBJ2-7; 7 nucleotides match TRBD1. The V segment lost 5 bases and the J segment 0 bases; nucleotides outside the gene matches: 10. CDR3 size: 16 residues. The germline CDR1 and CDR2 sequences are SEHNR and FQNEAQ (reference sequence). The CDR3 DNA reads TGTGCCAGCAGCCCCCGGGACAGCGTTAACTCCTACGAGCAGTACTTC. This codes for CASSPRDSVNSYEQYF.

J is TRBJ2-7 and V is TRBV25-1, with 8 positions matching TRBD1. In germline, CDR1 is MGHDK, CDR2 SYGVNS. There are 11 residues in the CDR3. The V and J ends lost 11 bases and 7 bases, in that order; junction bases with no gene match: 7. Written as DNA, the CDR3 is TGTGCCGCAAGCAGGGGGCAAGAGCAGTACGTC. The encoded protein is CAASRGQEQYV.

This clonotype was recorded a few times. V is TRBV19 and J is TRBJ2-7, with TRBD2 matching over 9 bases. Germline V gene data show CDR1 as LNHDA and CDR2 as SQIVND (reference sequence). J was trimmed by 0 bases and V by 5 bases; bases with no gene match: 5. The length of the CDR3 is 15 residues. CDR3 sequence (DNA): TGTGCCAGTAGTCCATCGACTAGCGGCTCCTACGAGCAGTACTTC. Translation gives CASSPSTSGSYEQYF.